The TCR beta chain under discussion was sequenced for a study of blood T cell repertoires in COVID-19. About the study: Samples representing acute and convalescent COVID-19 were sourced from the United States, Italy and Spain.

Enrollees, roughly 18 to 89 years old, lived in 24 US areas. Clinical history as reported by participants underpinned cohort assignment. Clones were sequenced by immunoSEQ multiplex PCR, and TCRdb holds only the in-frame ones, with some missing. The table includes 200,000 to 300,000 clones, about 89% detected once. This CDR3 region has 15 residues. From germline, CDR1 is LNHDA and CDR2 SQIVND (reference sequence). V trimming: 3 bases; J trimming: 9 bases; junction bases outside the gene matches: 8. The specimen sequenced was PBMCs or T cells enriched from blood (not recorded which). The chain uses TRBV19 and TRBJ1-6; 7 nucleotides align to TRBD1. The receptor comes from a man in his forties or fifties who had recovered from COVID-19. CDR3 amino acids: CASSIDRVGGSPLHF. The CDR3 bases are TGTGCCAGTAGTATCGACAGGGTCGGCGGTTCACCCCTCCACTTT.